A selection of T cell receptor beta chains follows, all from one sample in a study of shared clonotypes between healthy human individuals. Only in-frame clones appear in the TCRdb table, and some are missing; sequencing was by immunoSEQ multiplex PCR. This sample has roughly 410,000 clones; approximately 96% occur once, and the top ten carry about 0.32%. The sample was memory CD8+ T cells sorted from blood. All receptors come from a man under 40 in good health. Both conserved end residues are trimmed from each CDR3.

V,CDR3
TRBV5-1,ASSLGGQSPLSYEQY
TRBV4-2,ASSTRVGYT
TRBV5-4,ASSLGGKVAKNIQY
TRBV7-9,ASSSTGSYEQY
TRBV7-9,ASTTEPSGRATGELF
TRBV11-2,ASSLLGVRFGEQY
TRBV28,ASSFLRLTEETQY
TRBV2,ASRWTARREKLF
TRBV5-1,ASSSGTRFADTQY
TRBV6-5,ASSVAPGRIH
TRBV5-4,ASSLFGSYGYT
TRBV5-1,ASSLDSTGNYGYT
TRBV19,ASSKPGRVQETQY
TRBV4-1,ASSHPGQRGTDTQY
TRBV20-1,SASQGYEQY
TRBV7-9,ASSPPGQGPSSGANVLT
TRBV2,ASSERTGNTIY
TRBV28,ASNPQANTGELF
TRBV5-1,ASSSGTVLYEQY
TRBV27,ASSKSAWRDTPYEQY
TRBV15,ATSRDLGSTDTQY
TRBV28,ASGKLGAQETQY
TRBV11-3,ASSQGSGDTQY
TRBV18,ASSPLAGGDQVEQY
TRBV30,AWSVLYEQY
TRBV7-2,ASINWTSGANVLT
TRBV28,ASSPRDRGVYGYT
TRBV6-1,ASISDYYNEQF
TRBV5-1,ASSLAGGSYEQY
TRBV7-9,ASSLPQGGNIQY
TRBV5-1,ASSTGTGYNEKLF
TRBV7-9,ASSLEGGTSGANVLT
TRBV6-5,ASSYSRVSEQF
TRBV7-9,ASSFQRDYEQY
TRBV9,ASSPRQAILDNEQF
TRBV4-1,ASSQVSENYGYT
TRBV5-3,ARSLGQPLHSNQPQH
TRBV7-7,ASSLGTGPNEKLF
TRBV7-9,ASSWTGNQPQH
TRBV5-1,ASSGRGQETQY
TRBV15,ATSRQGAGYEQY
TRBV27,ASSLAQGRGGYT
TRBV11-3,ASRNDPTGELF
TRBV2,ASPYSTSLPFGSSYNEQF
TRBV11-2,ASSSGFYEKLF
TRBV5-1,ASSGGTVVGTEAF
TRBV20-1,SASFGEQF
TRBV19,ASSIAGALAYGYT
TRBV11-1,ASSSDRTSGSIAVEQF
TRBV7-8,ASSMTSSGSYEQY
TRBV30,AWNRDGYT
TRBV7-6,ASSLRDSQETQY
TRBV5-6,ASSLLGLTNEKLF
TRBV5-6,ASSLAGVTDTQY
TRBV27,ASIPKSSYNEQF
TRBV28,ASSSAGTNEKLF
TRBV5-6,ASSPGWGSGANVLT
TRBV30,AWSVRGTSNQPQH